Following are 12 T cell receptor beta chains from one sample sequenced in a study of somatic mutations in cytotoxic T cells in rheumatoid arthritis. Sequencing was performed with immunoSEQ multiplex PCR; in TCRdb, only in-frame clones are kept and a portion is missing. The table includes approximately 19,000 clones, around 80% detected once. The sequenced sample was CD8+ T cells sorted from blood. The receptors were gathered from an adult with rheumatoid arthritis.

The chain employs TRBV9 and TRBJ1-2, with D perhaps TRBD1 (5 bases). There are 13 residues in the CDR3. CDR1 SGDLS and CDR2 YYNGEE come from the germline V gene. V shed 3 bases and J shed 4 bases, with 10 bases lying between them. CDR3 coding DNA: TGTGCCAGCAGCGAAGGGACGACCTATGGCTACACCTTC. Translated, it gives CASSEGTTYGYTF. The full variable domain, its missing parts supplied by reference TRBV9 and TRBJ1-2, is DSGVTQTPKHLITATGQRVTLRCSPRSGDLSVYWYQQSLDQGLQFLIQYYNGEERAKGNILERFSAQQFPDLHSELNLSSLELGDSALYFCASSEGTTYGYTFGSGTRLTVV.

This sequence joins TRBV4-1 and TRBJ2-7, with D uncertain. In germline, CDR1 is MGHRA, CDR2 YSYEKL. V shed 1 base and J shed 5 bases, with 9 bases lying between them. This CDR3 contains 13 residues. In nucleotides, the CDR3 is TGCGCCAGCAGCCAAGTCTCACAAAACGAGCAGTACTTC. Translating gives CASSQVSQNEQYF.

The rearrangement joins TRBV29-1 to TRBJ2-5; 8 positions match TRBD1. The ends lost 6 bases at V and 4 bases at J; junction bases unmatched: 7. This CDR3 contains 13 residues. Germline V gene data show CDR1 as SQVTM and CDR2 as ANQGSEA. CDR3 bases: TGCAGCGTGCCAGGACAGGGAGGAGAGACCCAGTACTTC. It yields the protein CSVPGQGGETQYF.

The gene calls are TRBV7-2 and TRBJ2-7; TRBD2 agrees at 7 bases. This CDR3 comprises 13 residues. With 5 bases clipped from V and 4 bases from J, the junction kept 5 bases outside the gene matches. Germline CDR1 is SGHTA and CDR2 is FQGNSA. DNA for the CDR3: TGTGCCAGCAGCCCTAGCGGAGGGTACGAGCAGTACTTC. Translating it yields CASSPSGGYEQYF. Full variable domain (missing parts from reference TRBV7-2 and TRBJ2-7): GAGVSQSPSNKVTEKGKDVELRCDPISGHTALYWYRQSLGQGLEFLIYFQGNSAPDKSGLPSDRFSAERTGGSVSTLTIQRTQQEDSAVYLCASSPSGGYEQYFGPGTRLTVT.

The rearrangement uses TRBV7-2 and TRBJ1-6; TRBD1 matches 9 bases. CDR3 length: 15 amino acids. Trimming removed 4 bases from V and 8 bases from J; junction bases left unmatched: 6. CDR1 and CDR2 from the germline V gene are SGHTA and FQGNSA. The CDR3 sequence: CASSSWTGEYSPLHF. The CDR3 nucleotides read TGTGCCAGCAGCTCCTGGACAGGGGAGTATTCACCCCTCCACTTT.

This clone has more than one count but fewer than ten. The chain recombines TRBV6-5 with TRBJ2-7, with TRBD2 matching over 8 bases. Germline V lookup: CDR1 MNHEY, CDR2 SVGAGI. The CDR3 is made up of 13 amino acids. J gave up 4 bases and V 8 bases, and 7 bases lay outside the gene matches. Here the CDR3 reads CASQDRGGYEQYF. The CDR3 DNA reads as TGTGCCAGCCAGGATCGGGGGGGTTACGAGCAGTACTTC.

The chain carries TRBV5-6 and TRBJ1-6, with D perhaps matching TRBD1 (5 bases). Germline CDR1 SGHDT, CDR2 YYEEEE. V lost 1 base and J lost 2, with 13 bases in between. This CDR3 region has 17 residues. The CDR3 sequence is CASSLKRQWTYNSPLHF. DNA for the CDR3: TGTGCCAGCAGCTTGAAACGACAGTGGACCTATAATTCACCCCTCCACTTT. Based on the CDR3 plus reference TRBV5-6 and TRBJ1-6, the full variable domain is DAGVTQSPTHLIKTRGQQVTLRCSPKSGHDTVSWYQQALGQGPQFIFQYYEEEERQRGNFPDRFSGHQFPNYSSELNVNALLLGDSALYLCASSLKRQWTYNSPLHFGNGTRLTVT.

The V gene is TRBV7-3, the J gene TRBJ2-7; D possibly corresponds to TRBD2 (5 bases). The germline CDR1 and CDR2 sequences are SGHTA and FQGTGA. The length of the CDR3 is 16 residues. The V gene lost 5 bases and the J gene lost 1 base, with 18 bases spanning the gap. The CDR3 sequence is CASSPRPGGLSYEQYF. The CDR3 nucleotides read TGTGCCAGCAGCCCTCGCCCGGGCGGGCTTTCCTACGAGCAGTACTTC.

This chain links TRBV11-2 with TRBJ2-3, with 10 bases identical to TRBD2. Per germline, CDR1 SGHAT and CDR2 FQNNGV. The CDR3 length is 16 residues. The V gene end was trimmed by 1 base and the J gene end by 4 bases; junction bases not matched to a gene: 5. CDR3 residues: CASSLGLAGGSDTQYF. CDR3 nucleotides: TGTGCCAGCAGCTTAGGACTAGCGGGTGGCTCAGATACGCAGTATTTT.

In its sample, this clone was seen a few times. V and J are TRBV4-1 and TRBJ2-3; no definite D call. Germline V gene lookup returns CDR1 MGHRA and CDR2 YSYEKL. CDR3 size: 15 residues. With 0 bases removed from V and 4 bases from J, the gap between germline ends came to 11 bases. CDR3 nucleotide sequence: TGCGCCAGCAGCCAAGAAGGGAAGGGCCCAGATACGCAGTATTTT. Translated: CASSQEGKGPDTQYF.

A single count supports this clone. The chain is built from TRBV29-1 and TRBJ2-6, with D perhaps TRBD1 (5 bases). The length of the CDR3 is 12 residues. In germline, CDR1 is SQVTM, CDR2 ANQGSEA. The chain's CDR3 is CSRRGPANVLTF. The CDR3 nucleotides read TGCAGTCGTAGGGGTCCGGCAAACGTCCTGACTTTC.

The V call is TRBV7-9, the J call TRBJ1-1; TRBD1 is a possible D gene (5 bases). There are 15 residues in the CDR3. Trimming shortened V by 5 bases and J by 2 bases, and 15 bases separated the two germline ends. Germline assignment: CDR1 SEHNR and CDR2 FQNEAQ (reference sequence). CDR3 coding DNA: TGTGCCAGCAGCCCCCGACAGACTTTAAACACTGAAGCTTTCTTT. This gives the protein CASSPRQTLNTEAFF.